Reported below is one T cell receptor (beta chain). This record comes from a study of blood T cell repertoires in COVID-19. The trim removed 4 bases at V and 5 bases at J, leaving 13 bases unmatched. Germline V CDR1 and CDR2: SGHRS, YFSETQ. The CDR3 covers 17 residues. Sequenced by immunoSEQ multiplex PCR; TCRdb stores in-frame clones only, minus some. The repertoire holds about 250,000 clones, with 86% as singletons. The TCR sequence derives from a young man who had recovered from COVID-19. The material sequenced was PBMCs or T cells enriched from blood (not recorded which). J is TRBJ2-1 and V is TRBV5-1; 9 bases are a match to TRBD2. CDR3 DNA sequence: TGCGCCAGCAGCCCGTCCTCGACTAGCGGAGGCAACAATGAGCAGTTCTTC. It is translated as CASSPSSTSGGNNEQFF.